One and the same sample provided the 2 T cell receptor beta chains below, sequenced in a study of graft-versus-host responses after intestinal transplantation. Repertoires were generated with immunoSEQ multiplex PCR, while TCRdb's copy carries only in-frame clones and drops some. The table records 80,000 to 90,000 clones, roughly 92% of them present only once. Antigen specificity for these receptors is unknown. The sequenced sample was unstimulated CD4+ T cells sorted from spleen or lymph node cells, obtained before intestinal transplant. These receptors were taken from a human donor who received an intestinal transplant.

This clone has only one observation. The chain uses TRBV6-5 and TRBJ2-2; 10 bases map to TRBD1. This CDR3 comprises 15 residues. The ends lost 2 bases at V and 6 bases at J; junction bases unmatched: 3. Germline CDR1 reads MNHEY; CDR2 reads SVGAGI. CDR3 nucleotide sequence: TGTGCCAGCAGTTACAGGGACAGGGGTTCCGGGGAGCTGTTTTTT. Protein sequence: CASSYRDRGSGELFF.

The rearrangement uses TRBV5-1 and TRBJ2-2; the D is unclear. This CDR3 is 12 amino acids long. The germline CDR1 and CDR2 sequences are SGHRS and YFSETQ. V lost 4 bases, J lost 2 bases, and 3 bases lay in between. Written as DNA, the CDR3 is TGCGCCAGCAGCGTTAACACCGGGGAGCTGTTTTTT. Its translation is CASSVNTGELFF.